This entry concerns a single TCR beta chain. As handled by the study authors: Amplifying reference gene primers gave estimates of nucleated cell counts. The method was immunoSEQ multiplex PCR; TCRdb's version includes in-frame clones alone and lacks a portion of them. That table is the source of V, J and clone size, and D and trimming were worked out from the DNA. The data contain about 120,000 clones, around 78% of them singletons. The V and J ends lost 4 bases and 9 bases respectively, with 19 bases between them. Looked up from germline, CDR1 is SGHNT and CDR2 is YYREEE (reference sequence). CDR3 length: 15 residues. The data belong to a study of blood T cell repertoires in COVID-19. Study background: Material from acute and convalescent COVID-19 was sourced from the United States, Italy and Spain. The cDNA or gDNA used as material had been derived from T cells, B-cell-depleted T cells, or PBMCs.

Sequencing used peripheral blood. The chain links TRBV5-4 to TRBJ2-2, with a weak D call TRBD1 (6 bases). The clonotype originates from an older man with acute or convalescent COVID-19. CDR3: CASSPRDTGNRELFF. The DNA of the CDR3 is TGTGCCAGCAGCCCACGGGACACCGGGAACCGGGAGCTGTTTTTT.